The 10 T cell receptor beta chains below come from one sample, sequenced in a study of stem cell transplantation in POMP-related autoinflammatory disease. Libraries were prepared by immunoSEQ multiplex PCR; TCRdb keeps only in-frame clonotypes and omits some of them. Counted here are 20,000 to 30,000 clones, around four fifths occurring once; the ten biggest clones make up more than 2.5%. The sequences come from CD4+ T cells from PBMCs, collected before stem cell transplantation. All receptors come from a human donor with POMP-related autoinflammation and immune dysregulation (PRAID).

In DNA form, the CDR3 reads TGTGCCAGCTCACCACGGGGTACTAACATGGCCCTAAGGACTTCCTACGAGCAGTACTTC. This sequence encodes CASSPRGTNMALRTSYEQYF. The chain carries TRBV18 and TRBJ2-7, with D perhaps TRBD2 (5 bases). The CDR3 loop spans 20 amino acids. Per germline, CDR1 KGHSH and CDR2 LQKENI. V lost 1 base to trimming and J lost 1 base, with 26 bases between them.

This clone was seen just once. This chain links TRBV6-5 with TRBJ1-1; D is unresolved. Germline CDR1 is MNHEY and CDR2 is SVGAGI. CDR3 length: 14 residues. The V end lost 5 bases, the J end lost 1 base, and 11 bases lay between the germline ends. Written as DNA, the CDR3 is TGTGCCAGCAGTACGGCGAGGGCGAACACTGAAGCTTTCTTT. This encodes CASSTARANTEAFF.

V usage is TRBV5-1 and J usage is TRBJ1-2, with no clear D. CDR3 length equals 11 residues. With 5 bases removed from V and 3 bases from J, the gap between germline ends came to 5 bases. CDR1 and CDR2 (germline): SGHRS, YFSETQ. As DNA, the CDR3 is TGCGCCAGCAGGTCAGACTATGGCTACACCTTC. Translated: CASRSDYGYTF.

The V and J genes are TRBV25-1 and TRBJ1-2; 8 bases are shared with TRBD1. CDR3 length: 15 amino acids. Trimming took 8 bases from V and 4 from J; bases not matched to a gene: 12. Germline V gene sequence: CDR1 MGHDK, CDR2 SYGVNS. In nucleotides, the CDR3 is TGTGCCAGCGTCAAGGGGGCAGGGGGCGGCTATGGCTACACCTTC. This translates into CASVKGAGGGYGYTF.

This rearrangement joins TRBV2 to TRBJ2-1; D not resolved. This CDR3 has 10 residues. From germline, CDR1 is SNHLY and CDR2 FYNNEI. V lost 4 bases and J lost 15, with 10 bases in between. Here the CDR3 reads CASSGVHAFF. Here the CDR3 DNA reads TGTGCCAGCAGTGGAGTACACGCGTTCTTC.

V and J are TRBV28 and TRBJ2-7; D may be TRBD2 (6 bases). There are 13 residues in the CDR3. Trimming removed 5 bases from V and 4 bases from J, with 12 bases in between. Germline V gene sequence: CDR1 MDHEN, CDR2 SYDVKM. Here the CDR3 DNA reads TGTGCCAGCAGTCAGGACTACCATTACGAGCAGTACTTC. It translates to CASSQDYHYEQYF.

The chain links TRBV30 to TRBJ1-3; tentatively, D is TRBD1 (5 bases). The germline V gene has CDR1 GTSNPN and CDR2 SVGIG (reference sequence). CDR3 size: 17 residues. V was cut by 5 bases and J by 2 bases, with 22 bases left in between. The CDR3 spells CAWGRRDGGFTGNTIYF. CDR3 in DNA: TGTGCCTGGGGCCGCCGGGACGGGGGATTCACTGGAAACACCATATATTTT.

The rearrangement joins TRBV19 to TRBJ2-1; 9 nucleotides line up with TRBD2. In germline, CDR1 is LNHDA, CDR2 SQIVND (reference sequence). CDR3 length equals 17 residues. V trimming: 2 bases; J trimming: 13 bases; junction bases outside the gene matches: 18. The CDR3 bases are TGTGCCAGTAGTATAAGAGCTATAATAGCGGGGGACCGGCTCCAGTTCTTC. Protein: CASSIRAIIAGDRLQFF.

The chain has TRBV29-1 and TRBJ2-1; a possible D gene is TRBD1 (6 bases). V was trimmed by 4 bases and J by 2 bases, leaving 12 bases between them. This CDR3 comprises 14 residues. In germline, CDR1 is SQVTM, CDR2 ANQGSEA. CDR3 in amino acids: CSVVDRPPYNEQFF. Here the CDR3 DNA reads TGCAGCGTTGTAGACAGGCCCCCCTACAATGAGCAGTTCTTC.

The CDR3 is CAISENAGPLSGNTIYF. CDR3 nucleotide sequence: TGTGCCATCAGTGAGAATGCAGGCCCTCTCTCTGGAAACACCATATATTTT. This chain joins TRBV10-3 and TRBJ1-3; D call uncertain. The V and J ends lost 2 bases and 0 bases respectively, with 14 bases between them. This CDR3 has 17 amino acids. Germline CDR1 and CDR2: ENHRY and SYGVKD.